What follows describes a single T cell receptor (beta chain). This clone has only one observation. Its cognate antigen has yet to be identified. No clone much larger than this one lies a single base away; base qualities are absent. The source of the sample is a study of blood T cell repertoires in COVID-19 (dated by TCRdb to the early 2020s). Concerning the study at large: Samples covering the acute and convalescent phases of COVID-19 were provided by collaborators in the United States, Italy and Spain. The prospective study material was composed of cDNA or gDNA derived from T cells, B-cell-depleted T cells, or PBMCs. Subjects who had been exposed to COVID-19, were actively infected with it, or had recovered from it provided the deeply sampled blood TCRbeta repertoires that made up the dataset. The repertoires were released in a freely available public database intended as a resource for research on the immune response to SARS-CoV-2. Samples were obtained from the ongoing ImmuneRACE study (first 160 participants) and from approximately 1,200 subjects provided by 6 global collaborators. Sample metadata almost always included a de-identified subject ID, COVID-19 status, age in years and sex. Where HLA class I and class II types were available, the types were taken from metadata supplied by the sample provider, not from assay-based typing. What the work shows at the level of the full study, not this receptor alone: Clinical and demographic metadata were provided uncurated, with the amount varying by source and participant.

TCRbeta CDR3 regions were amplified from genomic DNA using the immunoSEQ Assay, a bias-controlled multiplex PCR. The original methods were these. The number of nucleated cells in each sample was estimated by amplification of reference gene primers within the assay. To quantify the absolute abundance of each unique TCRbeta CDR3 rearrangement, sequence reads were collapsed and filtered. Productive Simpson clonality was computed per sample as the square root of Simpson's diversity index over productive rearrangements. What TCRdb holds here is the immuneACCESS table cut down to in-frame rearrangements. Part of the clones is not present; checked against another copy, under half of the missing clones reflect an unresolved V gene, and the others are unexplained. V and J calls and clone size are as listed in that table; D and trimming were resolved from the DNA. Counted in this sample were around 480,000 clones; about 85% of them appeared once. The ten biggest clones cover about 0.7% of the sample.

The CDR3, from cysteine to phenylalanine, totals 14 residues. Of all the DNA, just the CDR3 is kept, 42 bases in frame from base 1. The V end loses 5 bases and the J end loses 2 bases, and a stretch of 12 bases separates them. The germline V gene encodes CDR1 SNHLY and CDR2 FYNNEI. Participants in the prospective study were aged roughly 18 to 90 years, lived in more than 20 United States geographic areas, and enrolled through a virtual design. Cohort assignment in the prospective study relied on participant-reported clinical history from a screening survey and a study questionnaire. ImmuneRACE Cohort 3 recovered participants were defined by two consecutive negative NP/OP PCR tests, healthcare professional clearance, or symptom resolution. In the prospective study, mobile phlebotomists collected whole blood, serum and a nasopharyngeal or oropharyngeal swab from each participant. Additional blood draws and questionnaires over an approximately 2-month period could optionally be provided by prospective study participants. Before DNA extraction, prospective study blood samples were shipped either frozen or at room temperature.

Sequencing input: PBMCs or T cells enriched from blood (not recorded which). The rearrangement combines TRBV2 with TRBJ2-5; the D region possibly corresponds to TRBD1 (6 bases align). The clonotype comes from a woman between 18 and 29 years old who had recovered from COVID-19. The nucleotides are TGTGCCAGCAGTACCTCTAGGGGGCAAGAGACCCAGTACTTC. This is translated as CASSTSRGQETQYF.